This T cell receptor beta chain was obtained from a study of cytomegalovirus exposure and HLA in healthy donors. Study-wide findings and caveats: CMV serostatus alone was available as immune exposure information. Follow-up analysis seemed to connect common viral pathogens with several of the most significant clusters identified. A missense DCLRE1C variant was associated with V- and J-gene trimming of TCR beta chains in a later analysis, and an independent cohort replicated the association.

This clone has only one observation. Its antigen is unidentified. The study ran its PCR with 60 Vbeta and 13 Jbeta primers. Sequencing was performed with immunoSEQ multiplex PCR; in TCRdb, only in-frame clones are kept and a portion is missing. This table holds about 140,000 clones, about 82% found once. This TCR derives from a man aged 30-40 years in good health. Specimen: PBMCs.

The CDR3 protein is CASSLEGAVQYF. CDR3 sequence (DNA): TGTGCCAGCAGCTTAGAAGGGGCGGTCCAGTACTTC. The chain couples TRBV11-2 to TRBJ2-5, with D perhaps matching TRBD1 (5 bases). The V end lost 0 bases, the J end lost 10 bases, and 9 bases lay between the germline ends. The CDR3 covers 12 residues. Looked up from germline, CDR1 is SGHAT and CDR2 is FQNNGV.